The entry below describes one T cell receptor (beta chain). The data were obtained in a study of blood T cell repertoires in COVID-19. Whole-study context: The cDNA or gDNA used as material had been derived from T cells, B-cell-depleted T cells, or PBMCs.

Profiling relied on immunoSEQ multiplex PCR, and the TCRdb table lists in-frame clones only, not all of them. The sample carries approximately 200,000 clones, 70% to 90% recorded once. The V gene lost 5 bases and the J gene lost 5 bases, with 12 bases spanning the gap. The germline CDR1 and CDR2 sequences are MDHEN and SYDVKM. CDR3 length: 13 amino acids. V usage is TRBV28 and J usage is TRBJ1-1; possibly TRBD1 for D (5 bases). The receptor was derived from a man in his thirties or forties with COVID-19, enrolled during active disease. What was sequenced was peripheral blood. The DNA of the CDR3 is TGTGCCAGCAGTCCCCGACAGATGACTGAAGCTTTCTTT. Translating gives CASSPRQMTEAFF.